This TCR beta chain emerged from a study of PD-L1 blockade in urothelial cancer. Study overall: Earlier, patients had received 0 to 3 chemotherapy regimens. Analyzed time points were 3 weeks (second dose) and 6 weeks after therapy began.

CDR1 and CDR2 from the germline V gene are LGHNA and YNFKEQ. The CDR3 loop spans 16 amino acids. J gave up 4 bases and V 0 bases, and 5 bases lay outside the gene matches. PCRs each included synthetic TCR analog templates spiked in. Sequenced by immunoSEQ multiplex PCR; TCRdb stores in-frame clones only, minus some. The repertoire holds fewer than 55,000 clones, around 82% seen once, with about 3.3% in the top ten. The receptor's source is a man in his 70s with urothelial cancer. The chain carries TRBV4-2 and TRBJ1-5; 8 bases align to TRBD1. Sequences were derived from PBMCs, sampled around atezolizumab (anti-PD-L1) treatment. The CDR3 DNA is TGTGCCAGCAGCCAAGAAGGACAGGGAGGTAATCAGCCCCAGCATTTT. This translates into CASSQEGQGGNQPQHF.